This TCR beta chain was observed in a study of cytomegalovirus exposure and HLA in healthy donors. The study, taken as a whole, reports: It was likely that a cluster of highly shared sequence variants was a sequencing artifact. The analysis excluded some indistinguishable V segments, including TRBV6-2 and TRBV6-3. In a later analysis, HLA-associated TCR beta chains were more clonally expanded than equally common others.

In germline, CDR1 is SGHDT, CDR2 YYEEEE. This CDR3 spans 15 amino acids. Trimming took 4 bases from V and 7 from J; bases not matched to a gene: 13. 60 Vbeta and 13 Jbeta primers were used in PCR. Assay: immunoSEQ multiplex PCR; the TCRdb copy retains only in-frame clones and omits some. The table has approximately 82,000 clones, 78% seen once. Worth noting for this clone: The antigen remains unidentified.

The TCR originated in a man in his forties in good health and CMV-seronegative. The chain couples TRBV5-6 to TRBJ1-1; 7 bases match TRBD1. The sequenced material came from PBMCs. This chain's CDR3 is CASSPTYGQAHEAFF. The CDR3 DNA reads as TGTGCCAGCAGCCCTACGTATGGACAGGCCCATGAAGCTTTCTTT.